This TCR beta chain was sequenced in a study of cytotoxic CD8 clonotypes in ibrutinib-treated CLL. At the level of the study: Patient counts were about a dozen relapsed/refractory, around 15 treatment-naive and roughly 18 IGHV unmutated. Study-wide results and caveats: An increase in clonality occurred at ibrutinib response, followed by a return toward baseline at progression. Contraction or stability on treatment characterized the public clonotypes, which were uncommon.

With respect to this clone: Antigen: not known.

The CDR3 is 12 residues long. The V gene's germline CDR1 is MNHEY and CDR2 SMNVEV (reference sequence). The germline V and J ends were trimmed by 5 bases and 5 bases, with 9 bases remaining between them. Sequenced by immunoSEQ multiplex PCR; TCRdb stores in-frame clones only, minus some. The profile covers 150,000 to 200,000 clones, with roughly 84% appearing a single time and around 2.7% taken by the ten largest. This TCR was recovered from a human donor with chronic lymphocytic leukemia. This sequence joins TRBV27 and TRBJ1-1; D is unclear. Sequences were derived from PBMCs, sampled at disease progression, from a patient treated with ibrutinib. The CDR3 bases are TGTGCCAGCAGTCACATTCCGACTGAAGCTTTCTTT. Amino acids: CASSHIPTEAFF.